The 8 T cell receptor beta chains below all came from one sample that was sequenced in a study of technical replicates of blood from a handful of donors. TCRdb's table, derived via immunoSEQ multiplex PCR, lists solely in-frame clones and lacks some. The sample consists of 85,000 to 100,000 clones, about 96% of them appearing once. Material: T cells isolated from PBMCs. The receptors originated from a human donor in good health.

The rearrangement joins TRBV5-6 to TRBJ1-4; D is uncertain. The CDR3 consists of 16 residues. Trimming shortened V by 0 bases and J by 0 bases, and 9 bases separated the two germline ends. The germline V gene has CDR1 SGHDT and CDR2 YYEEEE. In DNA form, the CDR3 reads TGTGCCAGCAGCTTGGGACACTCGGCAACTAATGAAAAACTGTTTTTT. Translating it yields CASSLGHSATNEKLFF.

The chain employs TRBV10-2 and TRBJ1-3, with D possibly matching TRBD1 (6 bases). Trimming removed 3 bases at V and 4 bases at J, with 13 bases between. This CDR3 comprises 15 residues. Per the germline V gene, CDR1 is WSHSY and CDR2 is SAAADI. CDR3 nucleotide sequence: TGCGCCAGCAGTGATCCCAGGACAGACGGAAACACCATATATTTT. Encoded protein: CASSDPRTDGNTIYF.

This sequence joins TRBV4-1 and TRBJ2-5, with a weak D call TRBD2 (5 bases). From germline, CDR1 is MGHRA and CDR2 YSYEKL. This CDR3 is built from 15 residues. The ends were cut back, 3 bases at V and 1 base at J, with 12 bases in the middle. CDR3: CASSHLSASQETQYF. The CDR3, as DNA: TGCGCCAGCAGCCATCTTAGCGCCAGCCAAGAGACCCAGTACTTC.

The gene calls are TRBV27 and TRBJ2-1; 9 nucleotides line up with TRBD1. CDR1 MNHEY and CDR2 SMNVEV come from the germline V gene (reference sequence). Trimming at V came to 5 bases and at J to 5 bases, leaving 4 bases not matched to a gene. There are 14 residues in the CDR3. CDR3 nucleotide sequence: TGTGCCAGCAGTAAGGGACAGGGAAACAATGAGCAGTTCTTC. Translated: CASSKGQGNNEQFF.

The chain employs TRBV5-1 and TRBJ1-6; TRBD1 aligns across 9 bases. Germline values: CDR1 SGHRS, CDR2 YFSETQ. The CDR3 is 18 residues long. V dropped 4 bases and J dropped 0; count of bases not matched to a gene: 8. This chain's CDR3 is CASSNRDRASSYNSPLHF. As DNA, the CDR3 is TGCGCCAGCAGCAACCGGGACAGGGCCAGCTCCTATAATTCACCCCTCCACTTT. Complete variable domain (other parts from reference TRBV5-1 and TRBJ1-6): KAGVTQTPRYLIKTRGQQVTLSCSPISGHRSVSWYQQTPGQGLQFLFEYFSETQRNKGNFPGRFSGRQFSNSRSEMNVSTLELGDSALYLCASSNRDRASSYNSPLHFGNGTRLTVT.

This clone was counted once. This rearrangement joins TRBV19 to TRBJ2-7; TRBD2 agrees at 8 bases. V gave up 3 bases and J gave up 0 bases; unmatched junction bases: 10. Germline CDR1 reads LNHDA; CDR2 reads SQIVND (reference sequence). This CDR3 contains 17 residues. CDR3 DNA: TGTGCCAGTAGTATCAGGGGTAGCGGGATCAGCTCCTACGAGCAGTACTTC. Protein sequence: CASSIRGSGISSYEQYF.

The chain carries TRBV9 and TRBJ2-4; D possibly corresponds to TRBD2 (5 bases). The germline V gene has CDR1 SGDLS and CDR2 YYNGEE. Trimming removed 3 bases at V and 5 bases at J, with 15 bases between. This CDR3 contains 15 residues. Written as DNA, the CDR3 is TGTGCCAGCAGCGGAACTACGGGGTTCGAAAACATTCAGTACTTC. The encoded protein is CASSGTTGFENIQYF. Full variable domain (rest looked up from reference TRBV9 and TRBJ2-4): DSGVTQTPKHLITATGQRVTLRCSPRSGDLSVYWYQQSLDQGLQFLIQYYNGEERAKGNILERFSAQQFPDLHSELNLSSLELGDSALYFCASSGTTGFENIQYFGAGTRLSVL.

This chain connects TRBV5-6 to TRBJ2-5; 8 bases are shared with TRBD2. Germline V CDR1 and CDR2: SGHDT, YYEEEE. V gave up 2 bases and J gave up 3 bases; unmatched junction bases: 18. This CDR3 has 19 residues. The CDR3 protein is CASSFRDSIVRGGKETQYF. CDR3 DNA sequence: TGTGCCAGCAGCTTCCGGGACTCCATCGTGCGCGGGGGGAAAGAGACCCAGTACTTC. The full variable domain, completed using reference TRBV5-6 and TRBJ2-5, is DAGVTQSPTHLIKTRGQQVTLRCSPKSGHDTVSWYQQALGQGPQFIFQYYEEEERQRGNFPDRFSGHQFPNYSSELNVNALLLGDSALYLCASSFRDSIVRGGKETQYFGPGTRLLVL.